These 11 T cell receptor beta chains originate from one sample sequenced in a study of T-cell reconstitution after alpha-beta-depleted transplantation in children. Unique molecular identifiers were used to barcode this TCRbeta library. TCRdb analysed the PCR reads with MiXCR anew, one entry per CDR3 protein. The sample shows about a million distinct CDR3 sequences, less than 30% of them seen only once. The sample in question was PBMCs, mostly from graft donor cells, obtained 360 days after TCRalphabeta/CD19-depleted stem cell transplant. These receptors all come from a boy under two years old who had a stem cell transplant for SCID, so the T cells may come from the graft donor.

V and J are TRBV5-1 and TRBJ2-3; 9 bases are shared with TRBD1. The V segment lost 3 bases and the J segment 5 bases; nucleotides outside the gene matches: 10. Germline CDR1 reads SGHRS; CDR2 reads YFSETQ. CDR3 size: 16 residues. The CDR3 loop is CASSWGGRDREDTQYF. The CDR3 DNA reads TGCGCCAGCAGCTGGGGAGGACGGGACAGGGAAGATACGCAGTATTTT.

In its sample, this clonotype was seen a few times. Written as DNA, the CDR3 is TGCAGTGCTAGAGATCTGACATTAAACAAAAACATTCAGTACTTC. As protein: CSARDLTLNKNIQYF. The rearrangement uses TRBV20-1 and TRBJ2-4; D unclear. Germline CDR1 is DFQATT and CDR2 is SNEGSKA (reference sequence). CDR3 length: 15 residues. Trimming stripped 0 bases from V and 3 bases from J, with 12 bases between.

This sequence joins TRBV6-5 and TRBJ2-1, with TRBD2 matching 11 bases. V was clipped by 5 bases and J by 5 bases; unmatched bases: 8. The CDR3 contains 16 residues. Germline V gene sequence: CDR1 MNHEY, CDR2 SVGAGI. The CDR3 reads CASSTPGLAADNEQFF. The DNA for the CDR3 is TGTGCCAGCAGTACACCGGGACTAGCGGCAGACAATGAGCAGTTCTTC.

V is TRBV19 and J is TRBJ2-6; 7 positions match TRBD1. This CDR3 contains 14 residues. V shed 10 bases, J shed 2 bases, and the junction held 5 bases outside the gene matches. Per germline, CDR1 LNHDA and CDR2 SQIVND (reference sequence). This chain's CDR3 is CANEDRAGANVLTF. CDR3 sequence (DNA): TGTGCCAACGAAGACAGGGCTGGGGCCAACGTCCTGACTTTC.

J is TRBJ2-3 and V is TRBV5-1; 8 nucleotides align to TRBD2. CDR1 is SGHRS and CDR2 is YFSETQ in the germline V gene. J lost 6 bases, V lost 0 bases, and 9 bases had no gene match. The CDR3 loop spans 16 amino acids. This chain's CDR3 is CASSLDVSGGADTQYF. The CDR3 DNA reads TGCGCCAGCAGCTTGGATGTCTCGGGGGGGGCCGATACGCAGTATTTT. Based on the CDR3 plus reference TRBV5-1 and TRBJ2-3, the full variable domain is KAGVTQTPRYLIKTRGQQVTLSCSPISGHRSVSWYQQTPGQGLQFLFEYFSETQRNKGNFPGRFSGRQFSNSRSEMNVSTLELGDSALYLCASSLDVSGGADTQYFGPGTRLTVL.

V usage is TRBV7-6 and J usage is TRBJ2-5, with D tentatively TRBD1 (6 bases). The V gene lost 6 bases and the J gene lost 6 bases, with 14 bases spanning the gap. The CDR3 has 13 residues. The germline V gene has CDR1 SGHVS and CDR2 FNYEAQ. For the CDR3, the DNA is TGTGCCAGCAGTGGGGATGGGGGCAAGACCCAGTACTTC. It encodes CASSGDGGKTQYF. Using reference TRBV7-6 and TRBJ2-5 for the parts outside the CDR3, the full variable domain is GAGVSQSPRYKVTKRGQDVALRCDPISGHVSLYWYRQALGQGPEFLTYFNYEAQQDKSGLPNDRFSAERPEGSISTLTIQRTEQRDSAMYRCASSGDGGKTQYFGPGTRLLVL.

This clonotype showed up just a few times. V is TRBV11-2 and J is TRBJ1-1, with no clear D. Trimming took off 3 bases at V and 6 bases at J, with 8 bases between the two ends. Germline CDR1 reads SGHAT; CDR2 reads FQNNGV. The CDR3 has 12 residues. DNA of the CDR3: TGTGCCAGCAGCTTGGGCGAGTCTGAAGCTTTCTTT. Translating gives CASSLGESEAFF.

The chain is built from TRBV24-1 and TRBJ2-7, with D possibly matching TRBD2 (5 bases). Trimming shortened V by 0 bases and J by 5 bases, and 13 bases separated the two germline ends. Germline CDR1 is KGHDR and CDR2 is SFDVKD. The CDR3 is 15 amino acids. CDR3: CATSDLSSGMHEQYF. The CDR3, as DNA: TGTGCCACCAGTGATTTGTCTTCCGGGATGCACGAGCAGTACTTC.

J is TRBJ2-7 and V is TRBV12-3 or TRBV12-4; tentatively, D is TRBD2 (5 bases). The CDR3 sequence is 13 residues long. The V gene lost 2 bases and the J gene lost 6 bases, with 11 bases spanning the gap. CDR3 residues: CASSLSAGGEQYF. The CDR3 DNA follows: TGTGCCAGCAGTTTAAGCGCCGGAGGCGAGCAGTACTTC.

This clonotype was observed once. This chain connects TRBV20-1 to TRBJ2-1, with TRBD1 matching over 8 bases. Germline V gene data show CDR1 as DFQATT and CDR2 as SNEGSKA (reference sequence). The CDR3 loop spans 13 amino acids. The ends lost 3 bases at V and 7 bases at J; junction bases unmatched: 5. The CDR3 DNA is TGCAGTGCTAGGACAGGGGTAGGAAATGAGCAGTTCTTC. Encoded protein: CSARTGVGNEQFF.

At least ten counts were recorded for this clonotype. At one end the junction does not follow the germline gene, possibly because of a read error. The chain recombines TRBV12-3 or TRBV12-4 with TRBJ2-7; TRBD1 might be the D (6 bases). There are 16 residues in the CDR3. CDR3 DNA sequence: TGTGCCAGCAGTTTGTCCCCAGGGGTGTACTCCTCCGAGCAGTACTTC. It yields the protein CASSLSPGVYSSEQYF.